This T cell receptor beta chain was recorded in a study of blood T cell repertoires in COVID-19. For the study at large: Sites across the United States, Italy and Spain contributed samples from acute and convalescent COVID-19.

The table came from immunoSEQ multiplex PCR; TCRdb's copy has only in-frame clones and leaves some out. The sample holds 250,000 to 300,000 clones; around 85% are singletons and the top ten take 11%. CDR3 length equals 13 residues. The ends lost 5 bases at V and 8 bases at J; junction bases unmatched: 8. Germline values: CDR1 MNHEY, CDR2 SVGAGI. This receptor was identified in an older woman with acute or convalescent COVID-19. The sequenced sample consisted of peripheral blood. The rearrangement uses TRBV6-5 and TRBJ1-1, with 7 bases matching TRBD1. CDR3 protein: CASSPQGYQEAFF. As DNA, the CDR3 is TGTGCCAGCAGTCCACAGGGGTATCAAGAAGCTTTCTTT.